This T cell receptor (beta chain) was retrieved from a study of blood T cells in healthy people across ages. In the study overall: The capture of about one barcoded beta molecule per two T cells was achieved by template switching.

Then a second PCR, running about 6 to 11 cycles, was carried out with a sample-barcoded 5' primer and a J-beta primer mix. One entry per CDR3 protein, called by TCRdb with MiXCR from the 5' RACE reads. The sample has roughly 700,000 distinct CDR3 sequences; around 25% are singletons. Trimming took 6 bases from V and 0 from J, leaving 11 bases between them. There are 13 residues in the CDR3. Per the germline V gene, CDR1 is DFQATT and CDR2 is SNEGSKA (reference sequence). To note about this clonotype: Its antigen is unknown.

Study-wide results and limits: No conclusive comparison of naive versus antigen-experienced cells was possible with unsorted PBMCs.

Separately, the same data were catalogued under a study of T cells of mothers and their children.

The V and J genes are TRBV20-1 and TRBJ2-5, with no clear D. This clonotype was obtained from a boy between 10 and 17 years old in good health. The sample taken for sequencing was blood. The CDR3 DNA reads as TGCAGTGCCCTCCAGGTATACCAAGAGACCCAGTACTTC. Its translation is CSALQVYQETQYF.